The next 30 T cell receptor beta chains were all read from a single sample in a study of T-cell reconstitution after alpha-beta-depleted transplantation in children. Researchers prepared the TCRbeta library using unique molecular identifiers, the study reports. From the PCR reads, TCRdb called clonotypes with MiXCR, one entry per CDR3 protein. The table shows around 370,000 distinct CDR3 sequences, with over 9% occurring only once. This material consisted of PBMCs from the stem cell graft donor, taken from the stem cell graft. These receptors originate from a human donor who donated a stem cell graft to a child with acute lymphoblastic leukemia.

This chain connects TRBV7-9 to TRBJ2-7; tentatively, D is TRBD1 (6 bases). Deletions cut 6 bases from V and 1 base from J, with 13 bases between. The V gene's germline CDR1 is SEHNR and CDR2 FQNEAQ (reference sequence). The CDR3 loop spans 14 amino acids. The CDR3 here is CASSPKTGSYEQYF. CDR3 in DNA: TGTGCCAGCAGTCCCAAGACAGGTTCCTACGAGCAGTACTTC.

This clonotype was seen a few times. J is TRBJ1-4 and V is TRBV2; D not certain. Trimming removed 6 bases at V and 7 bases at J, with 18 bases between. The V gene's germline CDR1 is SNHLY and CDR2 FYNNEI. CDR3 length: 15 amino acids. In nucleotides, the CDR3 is TGTGCCAGCAGGCCGGATATGGCGGTCGGTGAAAAACTGTTTTTT. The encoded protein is CASRPDMAVGEKLFF.

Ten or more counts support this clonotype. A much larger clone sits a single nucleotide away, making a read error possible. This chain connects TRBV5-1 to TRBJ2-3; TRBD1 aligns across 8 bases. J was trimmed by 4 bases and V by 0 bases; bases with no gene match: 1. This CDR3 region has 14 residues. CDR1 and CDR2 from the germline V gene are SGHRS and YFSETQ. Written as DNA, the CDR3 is TGCGCCAGCAGCTTGGAACAGGGGGCAGATACGCAGTATTTT. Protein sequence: CASSLEQGADTQYF.

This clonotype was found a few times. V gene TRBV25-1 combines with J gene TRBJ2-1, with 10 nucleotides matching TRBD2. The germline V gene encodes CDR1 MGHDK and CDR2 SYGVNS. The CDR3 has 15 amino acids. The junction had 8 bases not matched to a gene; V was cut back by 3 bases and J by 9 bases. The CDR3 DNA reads TGTGCCAGCAGTGACCCTAGCGGGAGAAGGGGTGAGCAGTTCTTC. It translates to CASSDPSGRRGEQFF.

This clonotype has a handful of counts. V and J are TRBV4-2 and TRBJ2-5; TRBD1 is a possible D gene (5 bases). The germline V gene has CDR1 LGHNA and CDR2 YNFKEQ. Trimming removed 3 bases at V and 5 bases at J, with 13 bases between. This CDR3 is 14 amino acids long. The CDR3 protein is CASSQPRKGETQYF. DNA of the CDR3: TGTGCCAGCAGCCAGCCCCGAAAGGGGGAGACCCAGTACTTC.

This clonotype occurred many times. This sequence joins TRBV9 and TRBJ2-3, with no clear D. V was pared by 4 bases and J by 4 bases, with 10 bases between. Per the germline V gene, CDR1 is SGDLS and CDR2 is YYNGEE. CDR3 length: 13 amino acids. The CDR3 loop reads CASSPAIADTQYF. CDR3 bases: TGTGCCAGCAGCCCCGCGATTGCAGATACGCAGTATTTT.

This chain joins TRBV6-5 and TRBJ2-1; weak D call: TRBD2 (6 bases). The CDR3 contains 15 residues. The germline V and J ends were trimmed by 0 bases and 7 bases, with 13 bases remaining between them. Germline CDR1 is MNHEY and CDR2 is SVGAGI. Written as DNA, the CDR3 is TGTGCCAGCAGTTACTCTATGCGGGATGAGAATGAGCAGTTCTTC. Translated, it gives CASSYSMRDENEQFF.

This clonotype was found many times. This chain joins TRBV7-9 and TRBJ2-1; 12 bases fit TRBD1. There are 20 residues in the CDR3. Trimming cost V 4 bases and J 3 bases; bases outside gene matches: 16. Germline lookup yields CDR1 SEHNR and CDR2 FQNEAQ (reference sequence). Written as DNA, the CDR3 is TGTGCCAGCAGCTCAGGGACAGGGGGCGCGGAGCGGGAGTTCTACAATGAGCAGTTCTTC. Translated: CASSSGTGGAEREFYNEQFF.

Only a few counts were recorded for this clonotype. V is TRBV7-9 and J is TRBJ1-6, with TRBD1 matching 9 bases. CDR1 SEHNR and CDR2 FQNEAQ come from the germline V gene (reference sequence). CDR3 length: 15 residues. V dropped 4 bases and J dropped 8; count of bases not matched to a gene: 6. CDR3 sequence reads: CASSSGTGKHSPLHF. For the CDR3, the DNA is TGTGCCAGCAGCTCCGGGACAGGGAAACATTCACCCCTCCACTTT. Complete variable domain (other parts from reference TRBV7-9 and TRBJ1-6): DTGVSQNPRHKITKRGQNVTFRCDPISEHNRLYWYRQTLGQGPEFLTYFQNEAQLEKSRLLSDRFSAERPKGSFSTLEIQRTEQGDSAMYLCASSSGTGKHSPLHFGNGTRLTVT.

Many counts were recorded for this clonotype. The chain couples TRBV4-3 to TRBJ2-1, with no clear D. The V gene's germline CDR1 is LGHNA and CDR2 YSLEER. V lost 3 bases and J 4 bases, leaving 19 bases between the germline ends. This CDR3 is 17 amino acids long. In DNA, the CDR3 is TGCGCCAGCAGCCAGGGTCTACAAGAAGGGCCTTACAATGAGCAGTTCTTC. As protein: CASSQGLQEGPYNEQFF.

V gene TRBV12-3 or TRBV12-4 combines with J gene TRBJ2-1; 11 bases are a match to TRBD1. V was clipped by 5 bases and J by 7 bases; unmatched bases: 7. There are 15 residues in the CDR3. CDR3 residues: CASSLPGQGVNEQFF. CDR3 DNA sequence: TGTGCCAGCAGTCTTCCGGGACAGGGGGTAAATGAGCAGTTCTTC.

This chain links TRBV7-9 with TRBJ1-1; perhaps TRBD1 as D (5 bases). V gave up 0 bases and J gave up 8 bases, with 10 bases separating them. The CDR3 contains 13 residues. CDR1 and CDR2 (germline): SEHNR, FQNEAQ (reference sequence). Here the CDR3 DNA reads TGTGCCAGCAGCTTAGCGGGACGCGTCGAAGCTTTCTTT. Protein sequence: CASSLAGRVEAFF.

CDR3 region: CASSFGLAHSTGELFF. The CDR3 region has the DNA TGTGCCAGCAGCTTCGGACTAGCGCATTCGACCGGGGAGCTGTTTTTT. The rearrangement uses TRBV9 and TRBJ2-2; 9 bases map to TRBD2. CDR3 length equals 16 residues. J gave up 5 bases and V 4 bases, and 9 bases lay outside the gene matches. Germline V lookup: CDR1 SGDLS, CDR2 YYNGEE.

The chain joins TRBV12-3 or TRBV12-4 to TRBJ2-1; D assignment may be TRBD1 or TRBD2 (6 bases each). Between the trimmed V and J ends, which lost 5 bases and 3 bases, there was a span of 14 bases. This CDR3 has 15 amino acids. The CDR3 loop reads CASSPGAPFYNEQFF. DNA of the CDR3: TGTGCCAGCAGTCCGGGGGCGCCTTTCTACAATGAGCAGTTCTTC.

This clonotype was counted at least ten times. CDR3 sequence: CASSWTGGLDTGELFF. The DNA for the CDR3 is TGCGCCAGTTCATGGACAGGGGGCTTGGACACCGGGGAGCTGTTTTTT. The chain combines TRBV5-1 with TRBJ2-2; 11 nucleotides align to TRBD1. The germline CDR1 and CDR2 sequences are SGHRS and YFSETQ. The CDR3 runs 16 residues. J gave up 3 bases and V 8 bases, and 9 bases lay outside the gene matches.

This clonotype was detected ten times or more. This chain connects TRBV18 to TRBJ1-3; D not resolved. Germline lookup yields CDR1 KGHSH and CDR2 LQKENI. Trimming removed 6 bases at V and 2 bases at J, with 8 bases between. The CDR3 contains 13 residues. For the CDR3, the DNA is TGTGCCAGCTCCTCGGGGACTGGAAACACCATATATTTT. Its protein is CASSSGTGNTIYF.

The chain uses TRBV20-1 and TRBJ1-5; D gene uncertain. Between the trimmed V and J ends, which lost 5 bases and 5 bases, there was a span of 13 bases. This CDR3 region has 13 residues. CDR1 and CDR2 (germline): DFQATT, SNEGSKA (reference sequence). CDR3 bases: TGCAGTGCTGGACCGGAGATTTATCAGCCCCAGCATTTT. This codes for CSAGPEIYQPQHF.

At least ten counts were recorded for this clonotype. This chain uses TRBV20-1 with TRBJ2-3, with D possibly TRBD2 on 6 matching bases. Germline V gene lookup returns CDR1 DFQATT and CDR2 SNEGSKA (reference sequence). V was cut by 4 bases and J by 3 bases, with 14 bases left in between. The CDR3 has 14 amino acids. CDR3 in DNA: TGCAGTGCTACCGGGAGAACGTGGACAGATACGCAGTATTTT. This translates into CSATGRTWTDTQYF.

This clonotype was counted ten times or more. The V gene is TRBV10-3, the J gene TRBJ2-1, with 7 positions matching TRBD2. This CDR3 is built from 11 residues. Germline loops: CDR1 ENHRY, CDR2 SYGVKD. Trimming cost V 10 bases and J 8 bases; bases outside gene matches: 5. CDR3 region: CATGRKDEQFF. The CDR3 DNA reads TGTGCCACCGGGAGGAAGGATGAGCAGTTCTTC.

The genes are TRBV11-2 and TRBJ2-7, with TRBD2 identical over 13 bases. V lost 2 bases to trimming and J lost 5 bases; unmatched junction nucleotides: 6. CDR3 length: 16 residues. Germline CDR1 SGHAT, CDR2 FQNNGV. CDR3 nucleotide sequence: TGTGCCAGCAGCTTATGGCCCGGACTAGCGGGAGACGAGCAGTACTTC. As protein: CASSLWPGLAGDEQYF.

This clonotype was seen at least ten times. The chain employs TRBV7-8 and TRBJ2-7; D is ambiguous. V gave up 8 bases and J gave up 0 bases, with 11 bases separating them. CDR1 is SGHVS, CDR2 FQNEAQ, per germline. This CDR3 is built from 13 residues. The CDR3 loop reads CASGSSLSYEQYF. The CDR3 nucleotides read TGTGCCAGCGGGTCTTCACTCTCCTACGAGCAGTACTTC.

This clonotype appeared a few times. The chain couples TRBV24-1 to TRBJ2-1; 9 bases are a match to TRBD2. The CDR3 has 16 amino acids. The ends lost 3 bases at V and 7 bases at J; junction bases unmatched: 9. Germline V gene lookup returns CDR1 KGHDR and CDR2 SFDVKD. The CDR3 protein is CATSDRVAGALNEQFF. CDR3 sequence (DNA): TGTGCCACCAGTGATCGCGTAGCGGGAGCGTTGAATGAGCAGTTCTTC.

The CDR3 region has the DNA TGCAGTGCTAGGATCGTACAGAACTATGGCTACACCTTC. This gives the protein CSARIVQNYGYTF. The chain carries TRBV20-1 and TRBJ1-2, with D unresolved. CDR1 is DFQATT, CDR2 SNEGSKA, per germline (reference sequence). The CDR3 is made up of 13 amino acids. Trimming took 3 bases from V and 2 from J, leaving 10 bases between them.

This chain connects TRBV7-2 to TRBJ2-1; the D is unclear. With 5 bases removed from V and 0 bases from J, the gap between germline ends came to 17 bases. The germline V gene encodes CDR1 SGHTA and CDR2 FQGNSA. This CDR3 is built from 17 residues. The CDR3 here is CASSRTERLNSYNEQFF. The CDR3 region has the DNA TGTGCCAGCAGCCGAACTGAAAGACTCAACTCCTACAATGAGCAGTTCTTC.

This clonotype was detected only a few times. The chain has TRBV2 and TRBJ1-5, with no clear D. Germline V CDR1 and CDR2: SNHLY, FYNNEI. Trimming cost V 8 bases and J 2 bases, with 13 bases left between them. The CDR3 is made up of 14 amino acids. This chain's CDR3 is CASGMGAGNQPQHF. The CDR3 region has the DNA TGTGCCAGCGGTATGGGCGCCGGCAATCAGCCCCAGCATTTT. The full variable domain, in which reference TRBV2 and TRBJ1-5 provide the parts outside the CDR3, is EPEVTQTPSHQVTQMGQEVILRCVPISNHLYFYWYRQILGQKVEFLVSFYNNEISEKSEIFDDQFSVERPDGSNFTLKIRSTKLEDSAMYFCASGMGAGNQPQHFGDGTRLSIL.

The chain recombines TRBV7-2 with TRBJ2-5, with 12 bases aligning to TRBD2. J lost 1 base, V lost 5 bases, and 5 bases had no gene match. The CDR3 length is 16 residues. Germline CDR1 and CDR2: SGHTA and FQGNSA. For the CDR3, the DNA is TGTGCCAGCAGCAAAGGACTAGCGGGAATCCAAGAGACCCAGTACTTC. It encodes CASSKGLAGIQETQYF. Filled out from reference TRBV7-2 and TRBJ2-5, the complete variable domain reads GAGVSQSPSNKVTEKGKDVELRCDPISGHTALYWYRQSLGQGLEFLIYFQGNSAPDKSGLPSDRFSAERTGGSVSTLTIQRTQQEDSAVYLCASSKGLAGIQETQYFGPGTRLLVL.

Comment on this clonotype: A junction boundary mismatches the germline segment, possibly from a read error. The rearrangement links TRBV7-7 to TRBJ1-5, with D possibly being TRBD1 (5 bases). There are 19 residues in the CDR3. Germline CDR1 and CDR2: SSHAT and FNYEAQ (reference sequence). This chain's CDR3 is CASSFWWGIIPNSNQPQHF. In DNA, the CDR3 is TGTGCTAGCAGCTTCTGGTGGGGCATTATTCCAAATAGCAATCAGCCCCAGCATTTT.

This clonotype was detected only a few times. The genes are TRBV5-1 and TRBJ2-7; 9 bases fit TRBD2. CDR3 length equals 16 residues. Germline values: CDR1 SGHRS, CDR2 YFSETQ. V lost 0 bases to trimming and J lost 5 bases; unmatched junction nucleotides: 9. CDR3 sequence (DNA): TGCGCCAGCAGCTTGGCCGGGGCTAGCGGGATCCACGAGCAGTACTTC. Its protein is CASSLAGASGIHEQYF.

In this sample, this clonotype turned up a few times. CDR3 in amino acids: CATSWSGGSTYNEQFF. The CDR3, as DNA: TGTGCCACCAGCTGGAGCGGCGGGAGTACCTACAATGAGCAGTTCTTC. The chain combines TRBV15 with TRBJ2-1, with TRBD2 identical over 7 bases. The germline gives CDR1 LNHNV, CDR2 YYDKDF (reference sequence). The CDR3 spans 16 residues. The V gene end was trimmed by 5 bases and the J gene end by 2 bases; junction bases not matched to a gene: 9.

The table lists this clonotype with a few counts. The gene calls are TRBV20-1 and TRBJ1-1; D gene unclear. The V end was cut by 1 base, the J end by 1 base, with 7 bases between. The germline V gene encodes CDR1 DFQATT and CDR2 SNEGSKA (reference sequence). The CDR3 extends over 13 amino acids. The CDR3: CSARVSKNTEAFF. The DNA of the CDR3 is TGCAGTGCTAGAGTCAGCAAGAACACTGAAGCTTTCTTT.